This entry describes one TCR beta chain. Its target is not known. The same CDR3 can be traced to other DNA sequences in this sample. The entry originates in a study of shared clonotypes between healthy human individuals. For the study at large: Each donor's CD8 memory used one plate, CD8 naive two, each CD4 subset three.

Assay used: immunoSEQ multiplex PCR; TCRdb lists only in-frame clones, some missing. The sample carries around 980,000 clones, 75% to 85% recorded once. Nashville, Tennessee was home to all donors, each a Caucasian adult. The study separated CD4+ cells into CD45RA+ naive and CD45RA-negative memory subsets. Regarding the study as a whole: The four-donor shared clonotypes exceeded non-shared clonotypes in generation probability, with non-shared ones scoring lower.

In germline, CDR1 is SGHNT, CDR2 YENEEA. The ends were cut back, 1 base at V and 0 bases at J, with 5 bases in the middle. The CDR3 spans 14 residues. The sample consisted of memory CD4+ T cells from PBMCs. Documented subset: CD45RA-negative fraction. This chain connects TRBV11-3 to TRBJ2-3; no reliable D call. The TCR originated in a man between 18 and 29 years old in good health. Some clones in this sample may be carry-over from other donors' samples. The DNA for the CDR3 is TGTGCCAGCAGCTTAGGACCGAGCACAGATACGCAGTATTTT. Amino acids: CASSLGPSTDTQYF.